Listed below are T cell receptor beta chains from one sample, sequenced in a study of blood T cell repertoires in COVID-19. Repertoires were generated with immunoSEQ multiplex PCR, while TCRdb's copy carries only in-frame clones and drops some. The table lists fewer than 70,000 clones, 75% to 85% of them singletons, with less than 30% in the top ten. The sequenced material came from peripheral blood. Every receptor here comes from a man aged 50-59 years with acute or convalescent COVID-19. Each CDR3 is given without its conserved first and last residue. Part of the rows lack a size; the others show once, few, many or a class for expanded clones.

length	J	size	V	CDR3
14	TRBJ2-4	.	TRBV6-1	ASSEGRGTGKNIQY
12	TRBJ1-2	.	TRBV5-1	ASSSTGGGYGYT
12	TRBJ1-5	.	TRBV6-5	ASSYGYGDQPQH
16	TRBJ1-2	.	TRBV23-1	ASSQLRTGSPPRYGYT
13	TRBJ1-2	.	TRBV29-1	SVVTPGQGGYGYT
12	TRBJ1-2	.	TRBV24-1	ATSDPGGAEGYT
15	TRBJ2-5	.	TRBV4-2	ASSQEWSGGALETQY
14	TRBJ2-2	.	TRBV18	ASSPLEAGNTGELF
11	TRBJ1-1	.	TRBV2	ASSEYMNTEAF
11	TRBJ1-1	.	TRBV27	ASSLYGGTEAF
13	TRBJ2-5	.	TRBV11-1	ASIPSGGAEETQY
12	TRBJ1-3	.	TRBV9	ASSVRGNGNTIY
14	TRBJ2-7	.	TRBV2	ASTTAAGSISYEQY
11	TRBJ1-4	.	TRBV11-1	ASSFREDEKLF
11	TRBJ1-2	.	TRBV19	ASRDGTNYGYT
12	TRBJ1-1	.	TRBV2	ASSLDRANTEAF
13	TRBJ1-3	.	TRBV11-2	ASSPQGQGRNTIY
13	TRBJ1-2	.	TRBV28	ASIKGGTGEDGYT
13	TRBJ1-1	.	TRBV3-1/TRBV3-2	ASSQDGGTLDEAF
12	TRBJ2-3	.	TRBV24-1	ATSRGQSTDTQY
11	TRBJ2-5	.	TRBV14	ASSLDYQETQY
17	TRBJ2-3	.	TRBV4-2	ASSRIWASGGGVTDTQY
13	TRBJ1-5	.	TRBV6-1	ASSEYTGGEGLQH
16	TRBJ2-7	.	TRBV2	ASSDAPYPAGVSYEQY
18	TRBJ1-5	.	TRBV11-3	ASSLDGDEHWTGKNQPQH
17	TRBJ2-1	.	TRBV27	ASSFAASPSGGAYNEQF
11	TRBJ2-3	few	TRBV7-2	ASSLAGEGTQY
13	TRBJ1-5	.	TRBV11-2	ASSLGDSSNQPQH
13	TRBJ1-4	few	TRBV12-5	ASGRTGGGDEKLF
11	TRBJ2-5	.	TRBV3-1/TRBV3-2	ASSQGGGETQY
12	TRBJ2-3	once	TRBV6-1	ASSEAAAADTQY
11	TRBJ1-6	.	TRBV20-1	SASTSYNSPLH
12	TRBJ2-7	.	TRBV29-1	SVSETGVGYEQY
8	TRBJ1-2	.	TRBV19	ASQGYGYT
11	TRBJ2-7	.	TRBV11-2	ASSLAVAIEQY
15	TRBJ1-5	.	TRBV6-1	ASSEAPRQISNQPQH
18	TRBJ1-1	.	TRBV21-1	ASSKGFRVWTGLSNTEAF
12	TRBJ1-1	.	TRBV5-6	ASSTGGYDTEAF
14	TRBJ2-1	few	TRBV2	ASSEWRGGSYNEQF
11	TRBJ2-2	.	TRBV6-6	ASSAANTGELF
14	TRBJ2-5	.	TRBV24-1	ATSLGGTSGAETQY
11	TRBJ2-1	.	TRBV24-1	ATSQGIVNEQF
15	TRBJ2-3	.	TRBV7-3	ASSQGDRGSRTDTQY
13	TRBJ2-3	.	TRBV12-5	ASGLVVGGTDTQY
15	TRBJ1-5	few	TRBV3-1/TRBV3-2	ASSQGVGSGSNQPQH
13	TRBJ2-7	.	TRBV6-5	ASGIAGQTHYEQY
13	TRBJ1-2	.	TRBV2	ASSEQGEANYGYT
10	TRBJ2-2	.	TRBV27	ASSLSTGELF
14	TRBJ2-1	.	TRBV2	ASSNTSGGVYNEQF
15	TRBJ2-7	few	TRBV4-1	ASSPNFLGLRISEQY
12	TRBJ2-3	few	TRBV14	ASSQQMFTDTQY